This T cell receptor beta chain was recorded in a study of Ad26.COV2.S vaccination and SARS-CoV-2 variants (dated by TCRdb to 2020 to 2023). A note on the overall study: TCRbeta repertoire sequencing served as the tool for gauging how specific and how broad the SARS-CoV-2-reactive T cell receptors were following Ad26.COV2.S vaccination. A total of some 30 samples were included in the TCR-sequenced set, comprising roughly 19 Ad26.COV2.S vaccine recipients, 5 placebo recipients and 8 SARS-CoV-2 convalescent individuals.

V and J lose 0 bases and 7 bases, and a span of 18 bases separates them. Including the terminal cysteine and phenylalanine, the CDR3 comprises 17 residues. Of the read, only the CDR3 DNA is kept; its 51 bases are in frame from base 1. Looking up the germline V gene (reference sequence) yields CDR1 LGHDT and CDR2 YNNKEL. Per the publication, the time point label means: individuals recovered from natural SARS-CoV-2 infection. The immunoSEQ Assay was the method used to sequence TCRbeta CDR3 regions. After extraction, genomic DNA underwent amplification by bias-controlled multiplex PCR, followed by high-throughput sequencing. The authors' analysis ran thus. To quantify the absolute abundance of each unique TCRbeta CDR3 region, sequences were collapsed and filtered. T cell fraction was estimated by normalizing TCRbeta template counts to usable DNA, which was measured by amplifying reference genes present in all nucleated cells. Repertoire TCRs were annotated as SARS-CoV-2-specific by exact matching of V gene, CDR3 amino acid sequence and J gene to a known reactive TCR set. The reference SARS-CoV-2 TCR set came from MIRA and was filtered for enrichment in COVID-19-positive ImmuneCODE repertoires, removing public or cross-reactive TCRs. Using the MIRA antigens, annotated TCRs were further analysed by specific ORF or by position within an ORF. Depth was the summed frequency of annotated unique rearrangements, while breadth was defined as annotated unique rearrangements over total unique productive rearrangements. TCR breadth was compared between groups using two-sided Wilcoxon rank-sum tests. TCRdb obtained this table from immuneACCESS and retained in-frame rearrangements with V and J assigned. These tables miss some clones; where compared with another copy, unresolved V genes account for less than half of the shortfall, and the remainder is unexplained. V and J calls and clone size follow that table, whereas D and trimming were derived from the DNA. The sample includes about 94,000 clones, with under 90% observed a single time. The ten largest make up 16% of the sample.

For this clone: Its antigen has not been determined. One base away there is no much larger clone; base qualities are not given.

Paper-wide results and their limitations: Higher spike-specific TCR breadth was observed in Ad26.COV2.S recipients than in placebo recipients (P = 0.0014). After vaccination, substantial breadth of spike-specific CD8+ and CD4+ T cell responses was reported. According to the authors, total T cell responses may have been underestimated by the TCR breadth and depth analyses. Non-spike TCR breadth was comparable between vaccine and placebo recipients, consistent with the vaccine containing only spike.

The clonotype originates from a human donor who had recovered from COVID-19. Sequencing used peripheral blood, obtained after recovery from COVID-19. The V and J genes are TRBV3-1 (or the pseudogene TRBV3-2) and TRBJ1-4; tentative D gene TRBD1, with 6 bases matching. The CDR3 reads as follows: CASSQDGRGPRGEKLFF. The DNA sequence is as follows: TGTGCCAGCAGCCAAGATGGCAGGGGCCCGCGGGGTGAAAAACTGTTTTTT.